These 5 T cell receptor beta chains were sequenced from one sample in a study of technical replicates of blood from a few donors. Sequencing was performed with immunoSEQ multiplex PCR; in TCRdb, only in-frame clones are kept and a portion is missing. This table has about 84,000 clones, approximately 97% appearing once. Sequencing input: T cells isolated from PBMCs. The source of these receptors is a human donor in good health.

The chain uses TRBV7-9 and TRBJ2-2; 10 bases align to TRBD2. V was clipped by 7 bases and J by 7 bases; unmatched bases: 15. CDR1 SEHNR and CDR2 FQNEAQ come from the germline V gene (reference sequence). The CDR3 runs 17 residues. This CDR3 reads CASIYDFVAGGVGELFF. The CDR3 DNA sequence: TGTGCCAGCATCTACGACTTCGTAGCGGGAGGTGTCGGGGAGCTGTTTTTT.

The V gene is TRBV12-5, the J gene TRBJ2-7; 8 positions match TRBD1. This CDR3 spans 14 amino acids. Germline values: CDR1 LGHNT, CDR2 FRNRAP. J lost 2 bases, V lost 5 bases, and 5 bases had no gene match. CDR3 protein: CASGRQGIPYEQYF. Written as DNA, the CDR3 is TGTGCTAGTGGTAGACAGGGGATCCCCTACGAGCAGTACTTC.

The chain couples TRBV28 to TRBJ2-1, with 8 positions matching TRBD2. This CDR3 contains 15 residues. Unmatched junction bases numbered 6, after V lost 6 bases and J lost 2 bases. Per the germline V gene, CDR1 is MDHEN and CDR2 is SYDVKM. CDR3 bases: TGTGCCAGCAGAAAAGCGGGAGCCGCCTACAATGAGCAGTTCTTC. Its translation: CASRKAGAAYNEQFF.

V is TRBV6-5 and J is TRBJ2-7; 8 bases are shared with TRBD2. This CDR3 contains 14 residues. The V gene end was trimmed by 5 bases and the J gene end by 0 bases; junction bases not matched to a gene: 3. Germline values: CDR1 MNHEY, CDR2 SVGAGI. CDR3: CASSHTSGSYEQYF. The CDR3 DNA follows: TGTGCCAGCAGTCACACTAGCGGCTCCTACGAGCAGTACTTC.

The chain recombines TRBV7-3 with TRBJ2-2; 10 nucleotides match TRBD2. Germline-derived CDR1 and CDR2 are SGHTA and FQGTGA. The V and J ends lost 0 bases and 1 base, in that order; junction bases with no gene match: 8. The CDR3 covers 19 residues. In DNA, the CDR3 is TGTGCCAGCAGCTTAACGGGGCCCCGGACTAGCGGGAACACCGGGGAGCTGTTTTTT. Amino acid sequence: CASSLTGPRTSGNTGELFF.